This entry lists 9 T cell receptor beta chains sequenced from one sample in a study of regulatory T cells in long-lasting Graves disease. Regarding time point: newly diagnosed GD, antithyroid drugs for less than 3 months. The TCR library was prepared using RNA isolated from PBMCs. Assembly of TCR beta libraries relied on iRepertoire HTBI primers together with Arm-PCR of CDR3 regions. TCRdb re-called the multiplex PCR reads with MiXCR, one entry per CDR3 protein. This table holds under 300,000 distinct CDR3 sequences, 18% found once. This sample also appeared in a second study, on T cells in Graves' hyperthyroidism and ophthalmopathy.

Sequences were derived from peripheral blood mononuclear cells (PBMCs), sampled at new diagnosis, from a patient treated with antithyroid drugs. The receptor source for this set is a woman aged 30 to 39 with Graves disease.

This clonotype came up many times. This chain connects TRBV12-3 or TRBV12-4 to TRBJ2-5, with D possibly matching TRBD2 (7 bases). The CDR3 totals 14 residues. V was trimmed by 8 bases and J by 1 base, leaving 14 bases between them. The CDR3 reads CASSRGGSQETQYF. The CDR3 DNA follows: TGTGCCAGCTCAAGGGGGGGTAGCCAAGAGACCCAGTACTTC.

This clonotype was found many times. The chain employs TRBV6-1 and TRBJ1-2; TRBD1 matches 9 bases. The CDR3 sequence is 13 residues long. Germline V gene data show CDR1 as MNHNS and CDR2 as SASEGT. The trim removed 6 bases at V and 8 bases at J, leaving 7 bases unmatched. CDR3 sequence reads: CASSPGTGKGYTF. CDR3 in DNA: TGTGCCAGCAGCCCCGGGACAGGGAAGGGCTACACCTTC.

This clonotype was detected many times. For the CDR3, the DNA is TGTGCCAGCAGCGTAGCTGGGGGCTCTGAAGCTTTCTTT. It translates to CASSVAGGSEAFF. The chain combines TRBV9 with TRBJ1-1; D is possibly TRBD1 (6 bases). The ends were cut back, 0 bases at V and 6 bases at J, with 9 bases in the middle. The germline gives CDR1 SGDLS, CDR2 YYNGEE. The CDR3 spans 13 residues.

Of note for this clonotype: This may be a read error: a much more frequent sequence differs by one nucleotide. The chain carries TRBV12-3 or TRBV12-4 and TRBJ2-5, with no clear D. This CDR3 has 14 residues. The CDR3 DNA reads TGTGCCAGCAGTTATCGCCGACCCCAAGGGACCCAGTACTTC. This translates into CASSYRRPQGTQYF.

This clonotype was counted at least ten times. V usage is TRBV6-1 and J usage is TRBJ2-2, with TRBD2 matching 10 bases. The germline CDR1 and CDR2 sequences are MNHNS and SASEGT. This CDR3 contains 16 residues. V lost 1 base and J lost 4; bases outside the gene matches: 3. Written as DNA, the CDR3 is TGTGCCAGCAGTGAAGTCGTAGCGGGGGGCACCGGGGAGCTGTTTTTT. Protein product: CASSEVVAGGTGELFF.

This clonotype was recorded many times. This CDR3 is CASRSDRVGNQPQHF. The CDR3 DNA reads as TGTGCCAGCAGGTCAGACAGGGTGGGCAATCAGCCCCAGCATTTT. This chain uses TRBV6-1 with TRBJ1-5; 7 positions agree with TRBD1. CDR1 and CDR2 (germline): MNHNS, SASEGT. The junction had 7 bases not matched to a gene; V was cut back by 6 bases and J by 2 bases. The CDR3 runs 15 residues.

This clonotype occurred many times. The J gene is TRBJ1-1, the V gene TRBV29-1, with 7 bases aligning to TRBD1. V trimming: 8 bases; J trimming: 3 bases; junction bases outside the gene matches: 9. Germline values: CDR1 SQVTM, CDR2 ANQGSEA. The CDR3 extends over 13 amino acids. DNA of the CDR3: TGCAGCCCGCATAGGGGGCTGGACACTGAAGCTTTCTTT. Translated: CSPHRGLDTEAFF.

This clonotype has ten or more counts. The chain employs TRBV5-1 and TRBJ1-1; unclear D gene. Looked up from germline, CDR1 is SGHRS and CDR2 is YFSETQ. The V and J ends lost 7 bases and 2 bases respectively, with 18 bases between them. The CDR3 has 15 residues. The CDR3 DNA reads as TGCGCCAGCGGACCCCAGGTCAGCAGAAACACTGAAGCTTTCTTT. The encoded protein is CASGPQVSRNTEAFF.

This clonotype was seen at least ten times. This rearrangement joins TRBV7-2 to TRBJ2-2, with 9 bases identical to TRBD2. CDR1 and CDR2 from the germline V gene are SGHTA and FQGNSA. The junction had 13 bases not matched to a gene; V was cut back by 2 bases and J by 0 bases. The CDR3 spans 20 residues. Here the CDR3 reads CASSLHLWLAGKTNTGELFF. The CDR3 coding sequence is TGTGCCAGCAGCTTACATTTGTGGCTAGCGGGGAAGACGAACACCGGGGAGCTGTTTTTT.